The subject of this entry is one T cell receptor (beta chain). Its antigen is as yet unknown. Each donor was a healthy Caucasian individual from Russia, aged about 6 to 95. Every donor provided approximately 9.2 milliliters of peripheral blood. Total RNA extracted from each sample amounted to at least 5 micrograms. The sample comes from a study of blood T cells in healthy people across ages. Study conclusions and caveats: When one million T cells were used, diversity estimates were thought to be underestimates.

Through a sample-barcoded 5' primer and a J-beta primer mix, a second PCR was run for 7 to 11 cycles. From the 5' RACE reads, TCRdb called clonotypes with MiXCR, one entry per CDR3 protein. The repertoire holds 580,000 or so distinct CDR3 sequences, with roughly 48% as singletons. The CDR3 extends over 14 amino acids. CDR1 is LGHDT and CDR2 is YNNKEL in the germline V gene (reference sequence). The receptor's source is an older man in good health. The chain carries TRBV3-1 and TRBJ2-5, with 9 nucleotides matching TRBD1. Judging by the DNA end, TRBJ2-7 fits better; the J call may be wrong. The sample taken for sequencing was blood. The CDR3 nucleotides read TGTGCCAGCAGCCAAGCGGACAGGGGCGACGAGCAGTACTTC. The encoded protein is CASSQADRGDEQYF.